The sequence of this TCR beta chain was determined in a study of shared clonotypes between healthy human individuals. Background on the study: Serving as donors were two women and three men, whose ages spanned 18 to 49.

Approximately 82 million PBMCs were counted before genomic DNA extraction. Unsorted PBMC DNA went through sequencing on ten immunoSEQ deep assay plates. Repertoires were generated with immunoSEQ multiplex PCR, while TCRdb's copy carries only in-frame clones and drops some. In the table there are under 600,000 clones, around 80% of which are singletons. This clone appeared a few times. The sequence was obtained from a woman between 40 and 50 years old in good health. Some clones in this sample may be carry-over from other donors' samples. The sample was PBMCs.

For the CDR3, the DNA is TGTGCCATCAACGAGGACCAGTACAATGAGCAGTTCTTC. It specifies CAINEDQYNEQFF. The chain has TRBV10-3 and TRBJ2-1, with D hard to call. V lost 7 bases and J lost 4, with 11 bases in between. The CDR3 sequence is 13 residues long. Germline V gene sequence: CDR1 ENHRY, CDR2 SYGVKD.